This TCR beta chain is from a study of T cell responses to AZD1222 COVID-19 vaccine. Study-wide points: AZD1222 recipients seropositive at baseline numbered only five or six. Sampling that yielded the repertoires occurred only after the peak T cell response.

Method: immunoSEQ multiplex PCR; TCRdb's copy keeps in-frame clones and lacks some. In the table there are around 130,000 clones, about 93% of which are singletons. Details on this clone: Antigen unknown.

The V gene's germline CDR1 is SGHNT and CDR2 YYREEE (reference sequence). The CDR3 is 16 amino acids. V was cut by 3 bases and J by 7 bases, with 17 bases left in between. The rearrangement joins TRBV5-4 to TRBJ1-6, with TRBD1 as a possible D gene (5 bases). This clonotype was sampled from an adult who received the MenACWY meningococcal vaccine as a control. Source: peripheral blood, taken 28 days after the second dose of the MenACWY control vaccine. The CDR3 nucleotides read TGTGCCAGCAGCTCCGGCGGGGCAGCGGCGAATTCACCCCTCCACTTT. Amino acid sequence: CASSSGGAAANSPLHF.